What follows are 27 T cell receptor beta chains derived from one specimen sequenced in a study of T cell responses to AZD1222 COVID-19 vaccine (dated by TCRdb to about 2021). Read against the paper, the sample's time point label means: about 28 days (+/-7) after the second vaccine dose. The library was prepared using the immunoSEQ multiplex PCR assay. Sourced from immuneACCESS, this table was stored by TCRdb with only in-frame sequences that have V and J called. A share of the clones is absent; for the studies checked, an unresolved V gene accounts for under half, and the remainder has no known explanation. This sample has about 150,000 clones in its table, and about 90% of those were observed once. Of the sample, about 6% is held by the ten largest clones. The sample in question was peripheral blood, obtained 28 days after the second AZD1222 dose. All receptors derive from an adult who received the AZD1222 COVID-19 vaccine.

The J gene is TRBJ1-4, the V gene TRBV5-1, with 10 bases aligning to TRBD1. The length of the CDR3 is 14 residues. The V segment lost 0 bases and the J segment 7 bases; nucleotides outside the gene matches: 0. CDR1 and CDR2 (germline): SGHRS, YFSETQ. CDR3 DNA sequence: TGCGCCAGCAGCTTGGGGACAGGGGGTGAAAAACTGTTTTTT. Its protein product is CASSLGTGGEKLFF.

The chain joins TRBV4-1 to TRBJ2-1, with 8 bases aligning to TRBD2. The CDR3 loop spans 16 amino acids. J gave up 2 bases and V 0 bases, and 3 bases lay outside the gene matches. The germline V gene encodes CDR1 MGHRA and CDR2 YSYEKL. CDR3 amino acids: CASSQDRRGAYNEQFF. CDR3 nucleotides: TGCGCCAGCAGCCAAGACAGGCGGGGGGCCTACAATGAGCAGTTCTTC.

This chain links TRBV4-2 with TRBJ1-1; D is uncertain. The V gene lost 1 base and the J gene lost 1 base, with 13 bases spanning the gap. The CDR3 covers 16 residues. The germline CDR1 and CDR2 sequences are LGHNA and YNFKEQ. CDR3 coding DNA: TGTGCCAGCAGCCAAGTCGAGGGAGCCTCGAACACTGAAGCTTTCTTT. The encoded protein is CASSQVEGASNTEAFF.

V and J are TRBV3-1 (or the pseudogene TRBV3-2) and TRBJ2-3; D possibly corresponds to TRBD1 (6 bases). The CDR3 runs to 16 residues. V lost 5 bases, J lost 4 bases, and 19 bases lay in between. Germline CDR1 reads LGHDT; CDR2 reads YNNKEL (reference sequence). CDR3 sequence: CASSCKLDSAPDTQYF. In DNA, the CDR3 is TGTGCCAGCAGCTGTAAACTGGACAGCGCACCAGATACGCAGTATTTT.

This clone was counted a single time. The chain uses TRBV7-3 and TRBJ2-7; 10 bases fit TRBD2. Trimming took 5 bases from V and 0 from J; bases not matched to a gene: 7. Germline V gene sequence: CDR1 SGHTA, CDR2 FQGTGA. The CDR3 runs 16 residues. CDR3 sequence (DNA): TGTGCCAGCAGCAAAAAAAGCGGGAGGGCCTCCTACGAGCAGTACTTC. This translates into CASSKKSGRASYEQYF.

The V call is TRBV3-1 (or the pseudogene TRBV3-2), the J call TRBJ2-7; 14 nucleotides agree with TRBD2. The CDR3 covers 15 residues. The germline V gene encodes CDR1 LGHDT and CDR2 YNNKEL (reference sequence). The trim removed 4 bases at V and 6 bases at J, leaving 5 bases unmatched. CDR3 DNA sequence: TGTGCCAGCAGCCCGGGACTAGCGGGAGTCCTCGAGCAGTACTTC. Protein product: CASSPGLAGVLEQYF.

The sample holds one count of this clone. The chain combines TRBV6-1 with TRBJ1-2, with D unclear. Germline CDR1 is MNHNS and CDR2 is SASEGT. CDR3 length: 13 residues. Trimming took off 1 base at V and 8 bases at J, with 11 bases between the two ends. CDR3: CASSEGQAGGYTF. CDR3 in DNA: TGTGCCAGCAGTGAAGGGCAGGCCGGCGGCTACACCTTC.

This clone appeared a few times. CDR3 sequence reads: CASSFQGAGELFF. CDR3 coding DNA: TGCGCCAGCAGCTTTCAGGGGGCCGGGGAGCTGTTTTTT. The chain employs TRBV5-1 and TRBJ2-2; 7 positions match TRBD1. Germline-derived CDR1 and CDR2 are SGHRS and YFSETQ. V shed 2 bases and J 6 bases; nucleotides not matched to a gene: 1. The CDR3 covers 13 residues.

CDR3 in amino acids: CASSLEQGRSYNEQFF. CDR3 nucleotides: TGTGCCAGTAGTCTTGAACAGGGGAGGTCCTACAATGAGCAGTTCTTC. The chain is built from TRBV19 and TRBJ2-1; TRBD1 might be the D (7 bases). Germline V gene sequence: CDR1 LNHDA, CDR2 SQIVND (reference sequence). CDR3 length equals 16 residues. Trimming removed 5 bases from V and 1 base from J, with 15 bases in between.

The CDR3 DNA reads TGCGCCAGCAGCCTTCGGGACAGGAATAATTCACCCCTCCACTTT. Amino acid sequence: CASSLRDRNNSPLHF. This sequence joins TRBV4-1 and TRBJ1-6, with 8 bases lining up with TRBD1. The CDR3 spans 15 residues. With V trimmed by 4 bases and J by 5 bases, 4 bases remained unmatched. Germline-derived CDR1 and CDR2 are MGHRA and YSYEKL.

The chain employs TRBV3-1 (or the pseudogene TRBV3-2) and TRBJ1-2; D is uncertain. Trimming took off 0 bases at V and 8 bases at J, with 10 bases between the two ends. The CDR3 has 13 residues. Germline values: CDR1 LGHDT, CDR2 YNNKEL (reference sequence). CDR3 residues: CASSQETPSGYTF. As DNA, the CDR3 is TGTGCCAGCAGCCAAGAAACCCCCTCGGGCTACACCTTC.

V is TRBV30 and J is TRBJ1-1, with unresolved D. The V gene's germline CDR1 is GTSNPN and CDR2 SVGIG (reference sequence). Trimming took off 5 bases at V and 1 base at J, with 8 bases between the two ends. The CDR3 has 12 amino acids. This CDR3 reads CAWARSNTEAFF. CDR3 bases: TGTGCCTGGGCCAGGTCGAACACTGAAGCTTTCTTT.

The chain has TRBV10-3 and TRBJ2-5; 9 bases align to TRBD2. Per germline, CDR1 ENHRY and CDR2 SYGVKD. The J segment lost 2 bases and the V segment lost 6 bases, leaving 25 bases of the junction unmatched. This CDR3 is 21 amino acids long. The CDR3 protein is CAISQGPRAVSSGGVQETQYF. CDR3 coding DNA: TGTGCCATCAGCCAAGGCCCCCGAGCGGTTAGTAGCGGGGGTGTACAAGAGACCCAGTACTTC.

The chain recombines TRBV6-5 with TRBJ1-2; D is possibly TRBD1 (6 bases). The CDR3 has 13 amino acids. Germline loops: CDR1 MNHEY, CDR2 SVGAGI. The V end lost 2 bases, the J end lost 7 bases, and 11 bases lay between the germline ends. The CDR3: CASSYRGNLGYTF. The CDR3 DNA sequence: TGTGCCAGCAGTTACAGGGGGAATCTTGGCTACACCTTC.

V is TRBV24-1 and J is TRBJ2-7; D remains unclear. Per germline, CDR1 KGHDR and CDR2 SFDVKD. The ends were cut back, 4 bases at V and 2 bases at J, with 5 bases in the middle. CDR3 length: 12 amino acids. The CDR3 sequence is CATSDRTYEQYF. CDR3 bases: TGTGCCACCAGTGACAGAACCTACGAGCAGTACTTC.

A single count supports this clone. This chain connects TRBV2 to TRBJ1-5, with D possibly TRBD1 on 5 matching bases. From germline, CDR1 is SNHLY and CDR2 FYNNEI. The V end was cut by 5 bases, the J end by 5 bases, with 13 bases between. The CDR3 loop spans 14 amino acids. The CDR3 here is CASSIQGGYQPQHF. CDR3 nucleotides: TGTGCCAGCAGTATCCAGGGCGGATATCAGCCCCAGCATTTT.

The chain is built from TRBV19 and TRBJ2-3; D is possibly TRBD1 or TRBD2 (7 bases each). CDR1 is LNHDA and CDR2 is SQIVND in the germline V gene (reference sequence). This CDR3 has 15 residues. Trimming took off 3 bases at V and 7 bases at J, with 17 bases between the two ends. The CDR3 region is CASSIAPTGTNTQYF. As DNA, the CDR3 is TGTGCCAGTAGTATCGCCCCGACAGGGACTAATACGCAGTATTTT.

The count of this clone is one. The gene calls are TRBV6-6 and TRBJ1-1; maybe TRBD1 (6 bases). Germline V gene lookup returns CDR1 MNHNY and CDR2 SVGAGI (reference sequence). The ends were cut back, 6 bases at V and 5 bases at J, with 19 bases in the middle. CDR3 length equals 15 residues. CDR3 sequence: CASRPTGLVGTEAFF. For the CDR3, the DNA is TGTGCCAGCAGGCCTACAGGGTTGGTTGGTACTGAAGCTTTCTTT.

This rearrangement joins TRBV7-9 to TRBJ1-4; D may be TRBD1 (6 bases). Trimming took off 0 bases at V and 8 bases at J, with 10 bases between the two ends. CDR1 is SEHNR, CDR2 FQNEAQ, per germline (reference sequence). The CDR3 is 14 residues long. CDR3 loop: CASSLALGGEKLFF. The CDR3 coding sequence is TGTGCCAGCAGCTTAGCGCTGGGGGGCGAAAAACTGTTTTTT.

The sample holds one count of this clone. The rearrangement links TRBV5-1 to TRBJ1-4, with D perhaps TRBD1 (5 bases). The germline V gene encodes CDR1 SGHRS and CDR2 YFSETQ. V was pared by 4 bases and J by 7 bases, with 17 bases between. The CDR3 is 15 residues long. The CDR3 DNA is TGCGCCAGCAGCAATGGCGGGGGAAGCGCTGAAAAACTGTTTTTT. Its protein is CASSNGGGSAEKLFF.

The chain recombines TRBV13 with TRBJ1-5; D gene unclear. Germline CDR1 is PRHDT and CDR2 is FYEKMQ (reference sequence). The CDR3 loop spans 14 amino acids. Trimming shortened V by 3 bases and J by 1 base, and 7 bases separated the two germline ends. The CDR3 bases are TGTGCCAGCAGCTTGCGGGGAAGCAATCAGCCCCAGCATTTT. Translating gives CASSLRGSNQPQHF.

The genes are TRBV28 and TRBJ1-1; D is unresolved. Germline V gene sequence: CDR1 MDHEN, CDR2 SYDVKM. The V and J ends lost 4 bases and 0 bases respectively, with 9 bases between them. The CDR3 sequence is 14 residues long. CDR3 nucleotides: TGTGCCAGCAGTTCCCCAGCCATGAACACTGAAGCTTTCTTT. Translated, it gives CASSSPAMNTEAFF.

V gene TRBV4-2 combines with J gene TRBJ1-5, with TRBD1 matching 9 bases. V lost 0 bases, J lost 7 bases, and 7 bases stayed unmatched. The CDR3 is made up of 16 amino acids. CDR1 LGHNA and CDR2 YNFKEQ come from the germline V gene. The CDR3: CASSQDLGTGSQPQHF. CDR3 DNA sequence: TGTGCCAGCAGCCAAGATCTAGGGACAGGGAGCCAGCCCCAGCATTTT.

The chain uses TRBV28 and TRBJ2-7; TRBD1 agrees at 8 bases. The V gene end was trimmed by 6 bases and the J gene end by 5 bases; junction bases not matched to a gene: 12. From germline, CDR1 is MDHEN and CDR2 SYDVKM. The CDR3 has 15 residues. The CDR3 sequence: CASREGGQGDHEQYF. The CDR3 DNA reads as TGTGCCAGCAGGGAAGGCGGACAGGGCGACCACGAGCAGTACTTC.

This clone came up once. The rearrangement links TRBV28 to TRBJ2-6; a weak D match, TRBD1 (6 bases). CDR1 is MDHEN and CDR2 is SYDVKM in the germline V gene. The germline V and J ends were trimmed by 6 bases and 13 bases, with 13 bases remaining between them. The CDR3 is made up of 12 amino acids. As DNA, the CDR3 is TGTGCCAGCAGAGGGGGACCCGAGGTCCTGACTTTC. It yields the protein CASRGGPEVLTF.

This clone was found once. The CDR3 protein is CAISESTGGDKETQYF. The CDR3 DNA follows: TGTGCCATCAGTGAGTCGACAGGGGGCGATAAAGAGACCCAGTACTTC. The chain couples TRBV10-3 to TRBJ2-5, with 10 bases lining up with TRBD1. Germline loops: CDR1 ENHRY, CDR2 SYGVKD. This CDR3 spans 16 amino acids. Trimming cost V 0 bases and J 3 bases; bases outside gene matches: 4.

The chain combines TRBV9 with TRBJ2-7; 9 bases align to TRBD1. This CDR3 comprises 15 residues. The germline V gene has CDR1 SGDLS and CDR2 YYNGEE. V was clipped by 4 bases and J by 4 bases; unmatched bases: 9. CDR3 region: CASSSGTGPFYEQYF. CDR3 in DNA: TGTGCCAGCAGCTCCGGGACAGGGCCATTTTACGAGCAGTACTTC.